This TCR beta chain emerged from a study of T cell changes during pregnancy in multiple sclerosis. CDR1 and CDR2 from the germline V gene are MNHNY and SVGAGI (reference sequence). V lost 6 bases and J lost 10, with 18 bases in between. The CDR3 contains 13 residues. Only in-frame clones appear in the TCRdb table, and some are missing; sequencing was by immunoSEQ multiplex PCR. The sample has 50,000 to 60,000 clones, about 90% seen once. This sequence joins TRBV6-6 and TRBJ1-1, with D hard to call. Sequenced material: CD4+ T cells from peripheral blood mononuclear cells, taken in the first trimester of pregnancy. The receptor's source is a female donor with multiple sclerosis, enrolled in a pregnancy study. CDR3 sequence (DNA): TGTGCCAGCAGGGACGGCAAATCACGGGGAGCTTTCTTT. Its translation: CASRDGKSRGAFF.